Detailed here is one TCR beta chain. Its antigen is as yet unknown. V lost 2 bases to trimming and J lost 7 bases, with 17 bases between them. Germline V lookup: CDR1 KGHSH, CDR2 LQKENI. The CDR3 has 16 residues. The source of the sample is a study of cytomegalovirus exposure and HLA in healthy donors. Amplification used 60 Vbeta primers and 13 Jbeta primers. TCRdb's table, derived via immunoSEQ multiplex PCR, lists solely in-frame clones and lacks some. The repertoire holds 150,000 to 200,000 clones, with around 78% as singletons. Study results and limitations: It was reported that TCR beta sequences correctly inferred the HLA-A and HLA-B alleles for most subjects.

The sequenced material came from PBMCs. The rearrangement uses TRBV18 and TRBJ2-2; D is possibly TRBD2 (5 bases). The clonotype comes from a woman in her 40s in good health and CMV-seronegative. The CDR3 DNA is TGTGCCAGCTCACCAAGGATCCCGGGGTCGATCGGGGAGCTGTTTTTT. Translated: CASSPRIPGSIGELFF.